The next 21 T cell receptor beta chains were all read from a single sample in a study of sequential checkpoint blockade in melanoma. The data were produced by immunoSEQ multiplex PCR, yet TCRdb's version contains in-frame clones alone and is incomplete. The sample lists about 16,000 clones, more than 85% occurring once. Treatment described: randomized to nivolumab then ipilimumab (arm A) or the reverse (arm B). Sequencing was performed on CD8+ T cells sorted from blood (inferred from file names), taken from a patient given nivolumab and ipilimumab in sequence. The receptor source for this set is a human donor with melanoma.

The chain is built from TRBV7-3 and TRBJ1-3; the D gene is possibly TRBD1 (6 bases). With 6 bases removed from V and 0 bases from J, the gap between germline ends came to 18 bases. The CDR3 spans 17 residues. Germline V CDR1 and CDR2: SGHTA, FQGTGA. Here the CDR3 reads CASSLLIQGPSGNTIYF. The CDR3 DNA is TGTGCCAGCAGTCTACTTATACAGGGCCCCTCTGGAAACACCATATATTTT.

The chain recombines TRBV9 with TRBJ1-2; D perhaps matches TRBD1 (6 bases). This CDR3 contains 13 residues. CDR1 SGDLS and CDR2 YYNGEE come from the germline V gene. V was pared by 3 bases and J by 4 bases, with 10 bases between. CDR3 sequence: CASSAGQLYGYTF. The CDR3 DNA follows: TGTGCCAGCAGCGCCGGACAGCTCTATGGCTACACCTTC.

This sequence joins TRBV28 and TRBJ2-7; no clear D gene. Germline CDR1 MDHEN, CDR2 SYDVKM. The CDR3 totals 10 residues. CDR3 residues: CTSGDYEQYV. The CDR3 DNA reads TGTACCTCTGGAGACTACGAGCAGTACGTC.

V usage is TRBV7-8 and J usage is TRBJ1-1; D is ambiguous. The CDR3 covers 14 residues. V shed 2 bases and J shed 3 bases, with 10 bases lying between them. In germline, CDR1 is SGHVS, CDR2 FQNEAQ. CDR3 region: CASSLNSGDTEAFF. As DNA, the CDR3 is TGTGCCAGCAGCTTAAACTCCGGGGACACTGAAGCTTTCTTT.

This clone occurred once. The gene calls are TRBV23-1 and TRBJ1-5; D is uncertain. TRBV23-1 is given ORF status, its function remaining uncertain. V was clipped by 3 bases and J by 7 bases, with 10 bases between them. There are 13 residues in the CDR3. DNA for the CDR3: TGCGCCAGCAGTCATTGGGAGGGACAGCCCCAGCATTTT. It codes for CASSHWEGQPQHF.

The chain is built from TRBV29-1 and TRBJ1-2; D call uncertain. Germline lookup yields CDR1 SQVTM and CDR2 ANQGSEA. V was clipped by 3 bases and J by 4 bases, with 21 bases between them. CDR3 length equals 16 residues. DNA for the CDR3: TGCAGCGTTGATGAGATTGCTGTTACCCGGGGCTATGGCTACACCTTC. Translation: CSVDEIAVTRGYGYTF. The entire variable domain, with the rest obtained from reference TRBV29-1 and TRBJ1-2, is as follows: SAVISQKPSRDICQRGTSLTIQCQVDSQVTMMFWYRQQPGQSLTLIATANQGSEATYESGFVIDKFPISRPNLTFSTLTVSNMSPEDSSIYLCSVDEIAVTRGYGYTFGSGTRLTVV.

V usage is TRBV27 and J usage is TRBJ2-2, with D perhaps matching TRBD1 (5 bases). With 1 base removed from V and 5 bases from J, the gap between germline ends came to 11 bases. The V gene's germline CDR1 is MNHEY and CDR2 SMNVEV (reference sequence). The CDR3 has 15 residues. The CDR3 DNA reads TGTGCCAGCAGTTTATATGGGGCGGTGACCGGGGAGCTGTTTTTT. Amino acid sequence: CASSLYGAVTGELFF.

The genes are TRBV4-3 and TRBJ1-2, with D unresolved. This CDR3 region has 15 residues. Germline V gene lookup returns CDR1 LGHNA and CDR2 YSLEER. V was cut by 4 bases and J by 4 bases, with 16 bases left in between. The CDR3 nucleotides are TGCGCCAGCAGCCGGTACATGGAGGGTTTCTATGGCTACACCTTC. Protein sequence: CASSRYMEGFYGYTF.

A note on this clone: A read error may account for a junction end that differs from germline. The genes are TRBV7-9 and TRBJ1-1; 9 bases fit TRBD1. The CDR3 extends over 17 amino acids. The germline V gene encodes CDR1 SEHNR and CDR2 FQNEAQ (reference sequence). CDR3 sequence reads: CASNLPKTGQGTTEAFF. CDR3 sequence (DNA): TGTGCCAGCAACTTACCGAAAACGGGACAGGGAACCACTGAAGCTTTCTTT. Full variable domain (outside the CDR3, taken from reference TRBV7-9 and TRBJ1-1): DTGVSQNPRHKITKRGQNVTFRCDPISEHNRLYWYRQTLGQGPEFLTYFQNEAQLEKSRLLSDRFSAERPKGSFSTLEIQRTEQGDSAMYLCASNLPKTGQGTTEAFFGQGTRLTVV.

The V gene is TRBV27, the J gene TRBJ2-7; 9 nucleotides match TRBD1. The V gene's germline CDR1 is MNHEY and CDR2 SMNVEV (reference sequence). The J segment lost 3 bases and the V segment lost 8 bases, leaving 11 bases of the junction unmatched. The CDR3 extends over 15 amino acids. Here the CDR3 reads CASSDRGGPFYEQYF. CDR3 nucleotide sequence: TGTGCCAGCTCCGACAGGGGGGGTCCCTTCTACGAGCAGTACTTC.

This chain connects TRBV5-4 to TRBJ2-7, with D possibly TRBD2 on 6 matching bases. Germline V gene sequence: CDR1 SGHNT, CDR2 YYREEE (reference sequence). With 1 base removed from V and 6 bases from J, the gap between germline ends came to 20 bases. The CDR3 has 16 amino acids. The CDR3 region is CASSLMYGSMLREQYF. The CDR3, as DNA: TGTGCCAGCAGCTTGATGTACGGGAGTATGCTTCGCGAGCAGTACTTC.

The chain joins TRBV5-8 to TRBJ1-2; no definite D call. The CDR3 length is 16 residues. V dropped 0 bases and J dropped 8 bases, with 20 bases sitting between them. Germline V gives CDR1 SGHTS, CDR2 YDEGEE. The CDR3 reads CASSLAMTVRVGGYTF. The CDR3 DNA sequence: TGTGCCAGCAGCTTGGCTATGACGGTCCGAGTCGGGGGCTACACCTTC.

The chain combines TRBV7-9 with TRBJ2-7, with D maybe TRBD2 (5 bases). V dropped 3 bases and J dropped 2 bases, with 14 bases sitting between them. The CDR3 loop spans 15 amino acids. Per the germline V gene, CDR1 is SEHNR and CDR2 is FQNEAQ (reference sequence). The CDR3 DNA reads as TGTGCCAGCAGCTTCGACGGGGATCAGACCTACGAGCAGTACGTC. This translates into CASSFDGDQTYEQYV.

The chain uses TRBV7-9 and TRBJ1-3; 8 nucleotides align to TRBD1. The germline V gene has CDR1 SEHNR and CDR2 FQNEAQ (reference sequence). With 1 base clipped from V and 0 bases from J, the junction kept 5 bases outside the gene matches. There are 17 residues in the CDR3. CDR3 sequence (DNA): TGTGCCAGCAGCTTAGTCCGGGACAGGATCTCTGGAAACACCATATATTTT. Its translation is CASSLVRDRISGNTIYF.

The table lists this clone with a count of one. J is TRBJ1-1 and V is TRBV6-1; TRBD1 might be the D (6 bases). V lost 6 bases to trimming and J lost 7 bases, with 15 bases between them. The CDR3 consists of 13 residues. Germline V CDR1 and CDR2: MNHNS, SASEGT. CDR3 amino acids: CASRSLQGIEAFF. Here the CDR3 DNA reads TGTGCCAGCAGATCCCTACAGGGTATTGAAGCTTTCTTT.

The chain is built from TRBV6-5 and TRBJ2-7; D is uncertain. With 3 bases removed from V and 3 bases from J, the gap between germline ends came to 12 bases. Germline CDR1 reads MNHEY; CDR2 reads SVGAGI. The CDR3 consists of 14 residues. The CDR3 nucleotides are TGTGCCAGCAGTTATCGTAACTTATTCTACGAGCAGTACTTC. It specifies CASSYRNLFYEQYF.

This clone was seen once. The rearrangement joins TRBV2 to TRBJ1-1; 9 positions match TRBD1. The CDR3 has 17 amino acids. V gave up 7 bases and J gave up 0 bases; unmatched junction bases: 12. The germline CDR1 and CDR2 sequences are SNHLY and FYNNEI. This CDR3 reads CASKGRQGETMNTEAFF. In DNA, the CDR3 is TGTGCCAGCAAGGGGAGACAGGGGGAGACCATGAACACTGAAGCTTTCTTT.

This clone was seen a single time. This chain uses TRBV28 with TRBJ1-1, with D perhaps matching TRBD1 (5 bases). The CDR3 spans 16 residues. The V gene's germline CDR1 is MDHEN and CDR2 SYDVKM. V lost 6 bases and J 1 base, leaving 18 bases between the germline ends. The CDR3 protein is CASSHLAGLSNTEAFF. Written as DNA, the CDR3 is TGTGCCAGCAGCCACTTGGCAGGGTTGTCGAACACTGAAGCTTTCTTT.

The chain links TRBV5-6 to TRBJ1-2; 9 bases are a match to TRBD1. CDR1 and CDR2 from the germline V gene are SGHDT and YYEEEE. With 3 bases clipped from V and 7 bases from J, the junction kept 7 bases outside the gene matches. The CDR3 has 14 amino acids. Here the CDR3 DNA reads TGTGCCAGCAGCTGGGGGACAGGGATGCTTGGCTACACCTTC. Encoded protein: CASSWGTGMLGYTF.

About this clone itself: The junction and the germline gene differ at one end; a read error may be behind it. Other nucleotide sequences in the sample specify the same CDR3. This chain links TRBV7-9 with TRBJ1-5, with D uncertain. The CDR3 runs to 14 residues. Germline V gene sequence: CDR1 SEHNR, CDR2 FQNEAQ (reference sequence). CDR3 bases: TGTGCCAGCAGTTTAGGGCAGGGCAATCAGCCCCAGCATTTT. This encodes CASSLGQGNQPQHF.

The CDR3 loop is CASSIGTGASYEQYF. CDR3 bases: TGTGCCAGCAGCATAGGGACAGGCGCTTCCTACGAGCAGTACTTC. This rearrangement joins TRBV7-2 to TRBJ2-7, with 8 bases lining up with TRBD1. The CDR3 runs 15 residues. J lost 1 base, V lost 5 bases, and 7 bases had no gene match. CDR1 and CDR2 (germline): SGHTA, FQGNSA.